This T cell receptor beta chain is drawn from a study of blood T cell repertoires in COVID-19. Profiled with immunoSEQ multiplex PCR; TCRdb holds only in-frame clones, not every one. The sample records fewer than 100,000 clones, over 75% being singletons. The CDR3 has 20 residues. Germline CDR1 is SGHRS and CDR2 is YFSETQ. V was clipped by 1 base and J by 3 bases; unmatched bases: 13. The chain has TRBV5-1 and TRBJ2-7, with 16 nucleotides matching TRBD2. Sequencing input: peripheral blood. The clonotype originates from a woman over 75 with acute or convalescent COVID-19. For the CDR3, the DNA is TGCGCCAGCAGCTTGTATTCCCCGGGACTAGCGGGAGGGCGGTACTACGAGCAGTACTTC. Its protein is CASSLYSPGLAGGRYYEQYF. Using reference TRBV5-1 and TRBJ2-7 for the parts outside the CDR3, the full variable domain is KAGVTQTPRYLIKTRGQQVTLSCSPISGHRSVSWYQQTPGQGLQFLFEYFSETQRNKGNFPGRFSGRQFSNSRSEMNVSTLELGDSALYLCASSLYSPGLAGGRYYEQYFGPGTRLTVT.